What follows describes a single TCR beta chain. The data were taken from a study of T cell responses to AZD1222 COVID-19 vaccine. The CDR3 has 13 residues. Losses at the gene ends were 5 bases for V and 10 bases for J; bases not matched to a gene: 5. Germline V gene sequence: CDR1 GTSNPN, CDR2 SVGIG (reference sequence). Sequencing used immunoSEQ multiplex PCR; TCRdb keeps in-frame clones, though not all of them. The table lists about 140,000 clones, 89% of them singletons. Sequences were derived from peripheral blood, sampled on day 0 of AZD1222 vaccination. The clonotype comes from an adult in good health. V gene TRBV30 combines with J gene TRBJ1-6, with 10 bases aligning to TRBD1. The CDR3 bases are TGTGCCTGGGGACAGGGGGAGGGGTCACCCCTCCACTTT. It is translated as CAWGQGEGSPLHF. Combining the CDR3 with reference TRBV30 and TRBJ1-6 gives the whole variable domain SQTIHQWPATLVQPVGSPLSLECTVEGTSNPNLYWYRQAAGRGLQLLFYSVGIGQISSEVPQNLSASRPQDRQFILSSKKLLLSDSGFYLCAWGQGEGSPLHFGNGTRLTVT.